This entry concerns a single T cell receptor (beta chain). Germline CDR1 is DFQATT and CDR2 is SNEGSKA (reference sequence). CDR3 size: 10 residues. V was shortened by 2 bases and J by 13 bases, with 10 bases between the two germline ends. Per the original methods: Nucleated cell number was recorded as an estimate derived from reference gene primer amplification. Sequenced by immunoSEQ multiplex PCR; TCRdb stores in-frame clones only, minus some. V and J calls and clone size are as listed in that table; D and trimming were resolved from the DNA. The table lists approximately 220,000 clones, 83% of them singletons. This sample stems from a study of blood T cell repertoires in COVID-19. Turning to the study itself: Sites in the United States, Italy and Spain provided acute and convalescent COVID-19 samples. PBMCs, B-cell-depleted T cells, or T cells provided the cDNA or gDNA that made up the material.

The specimen sequenced was peripheral blood. V is TRBV20-1 and J is TRBJ2-3; no reliable D call. This sequence originates from a woman in her thirties or forties with active or convalescent COVID-19. The CDR3 loop reads CSARTPREYF. CDR3 DNA: TGCAGTGCTAGAACCCCGAGAGAGTATTTT.